Sequencing of this T cell receptor beta chain was carried out in a study of persistence of HIV-infected CD4 T cells. Remarks on this clone: Its specificity is unknown.

Germline loops: CDR1 MNHNS, CDR2 SASEGT. V lost 4 bases and J 2 bases, leaving 18 bases between the germline ends. The CDR3 extends over 18 amino acids. The immunoSEQ assay was version 4, run in survey mode. TCRdb keeps only in-frame clones here, not all; method: immunoSEQ multiplex PCR. The table records almost 20,000 clones, 65% of them present only once. The stimulus was an HIV-1 Gag 15-mer peptide pool, 1 ug/peptide/mL. CD4+ T cells upregulating both CD40 ligand and CD69 were sorted as responding cells. The source material was CD4+ T cells sorted from PBMCs after approximately 19-hour stimulation, sampled from a patient who received antiretroviral therapy. The chain uses TRBV6-1 and TRBJ2-6; D is possibly TRBD2 (6 bases). This clonotype originated in an adult woman with HIV who was CMV-seropositive. For the CDR3, the DNA is TGTGCCAGCAGTGTCCGCATGGAGGGGTCTCCTGGGGCCAACGTCCTGACTTTC. It encodes CASSVRMEGSPGANVLTF.